This TCR beta chain was identified during a study of T cell repertoires in cytomegalovirus infection. About the research overall: It can be stated that public TCR beta signatures indicated CMV infection as well as a matching HLA type.

TCRdb independently ran MiXCR on the reads; one entry per CDR3 protein. The sample holds around 530,000 distinct CDR3 sequences, more than 20% seen once. Study findings and constraints: In two of eight donors, the top clonotype was HLA-C-restricted CMV-specific. Cumulative public TCR beta family frequency identified carriers of CMV plus the relevant HLA.

Germline assignment: CDR1 SGHTA and CDR2 FQGTGA. Trimming removed 3 bases at V and 6 bases at J, with 14 bases between. This CDR3 is 14 amino acids long. This clonotype showed up just a few times. The antigen is unknown. This receptor was taken from a human donor in good health (CMV status not recorded). Some clones in this sample may be carry-over from other donors' samples. V gene TRBV7-3 combines with J gene TRBJ1-2; no reliable D call. Material for sequencing was PBMCs. CDR3 nucleotides: TGTGCCAGCAGCTTTCAAGGTGGACTGGATGGCTACACCTTC. It codes for CASSFQGGLDGYTF.